Here is one TCR beta chain with its context. Clones were read by immunoSEQ multiplex PCR, and TCRdb kept only the in-frame ones, dropping some. The profile shows fewer than 250,000 clones, about 90% of them singletons. Donors were grouped by their self-reported clinical history. Exposed participants came across a COVID-19 case within 2 weeks before study entry. This specimen comes from a study of blood T cell repertoires in COVID-19. Looking at the study overall: From the United States, Italy and Spain came samples of acute and convalescent COVID-19.

Sequences were obtained from PBMCs or T cells enriched from blood (not recorded which). The source of this sequence is a man in his fifties or sixties who had been exposed to COVID-19.

The CDR3 spells CASSSTVANTGELFF. The CDR3 DNA is TGCGCCAGCAGCTCCACAGTCGCGAACACCGGGGAGCTGTTTTTT. The chain joins TRBV5-1 to TRBJ2-2; D unresolved. Per germline, CDR1 SGHRS and CDR2 YFSETQ. This CDR3 has 15 residues. The ends were cut back, 3 bases at V and 0 bases at J, with 9 bases in the middle.